These 18 T cell receptor beta chains were sequenced from one sample in a study of T cell repertoires in aging, cancer and after chemotherapy. A mixed TRB-A/B primer pool amplified rearranged TRB by multiplex touch-down PCR. TCRdb re-called the multiplex PCR reads through MiXCR, storing one row per CDR3 protein. The sample yields 11,000 or so distinct CDR3 sequences, 20% to 30% seen once. The template was genomic DNA from peripheral blood, not RNA. Sequenced: blood. The source is a human donor in good health.

This clonotype was counted only a few times. This chain joins TRBV10-1 and TRBJ1-5; a possible D gene is TRBD1 (5 bases). Trimming removed 9 bases at V and 6 bases at J, with 18 bases between. Per the germline V gene, CDR1 is WNHNN and CDR2 is SYGVQD (reference sequence). This CDR3 is 14 amino acids long. The CDR3 here is CARRGVRACQPQHF. Here the CDR3 DNA reads TGCGCCAGAAGAGGGGTCAGGGCCTGTCAGCCCCAGCATTTT.

Only one count was recorded for this clonotype. This sequence joins TRBV6-1 and TRBJ1-2; the match to TRBD1 covers 9 bases. The CDR3 is made up of 13 amino acids. Germline loops: CDR1 MNHNS, CDR2 SASEGT. Germline trimming cut 6 bases from V and 6 bases from J; bases unmatched to any gene: 5. The CDR3 is CASRSGTGHGYTF. The CDR3, as DNA: TGTGCCAGCAGATCCGGGACAGGGCATGGCTACACCTTC.

The CDR3 DNA reads TGTGCCAGCAGTTCCCCTGAGGAGGGACGGGAAGATACGCAGTATTTT. It specifies CASSSPEEGREDTQYF. This chain connects TRBV7-3 to TRBJ2-3; possibly TRBD2 for D (6 bases). Per the germline V gene, CDR1 is SGHTA and CDR2 is FQGTGA. V gave up 6 bases and J gave up 5 bases, with 21 bases separating them. The CDR3 is made up of 16 amino acids.

This clonotype was detected only a few times. The genes are TRBV7-2 and TRBJ2-7; 8 bases are a match to TRBD2. Losses at the gene ends were 3 bases for V and 2 bases for J; bases not matched to a gene: 3. Germline V gene lookup returns CDR1 SGHTA and CDR2 FQGNSA. CDR3 size: 14 residues. This chain's CDR3 is CASSFRGGPYEQYF. The CDR3 DNA sequence: TGTGCCAGCAGCTTCCGGGGGGGCCCCTACGAGCAGTACTTC. The full variable domain, its missing parts supplied by reference TRBV7-2 and TRBJ2-7, is GAGVSQSPSNKVTEKGKDVELRCDPISGHTALYWYRQSLGQGLEFLIYFQGNSAPDKSGLPSDRFSAERTGGSVSTLTIQRTQQEDSAVYLCASSFRGGPYEQYFGPGTRLTVT.

V is TRBV12-3 or TRBV12-4 and J is TRBJ1-4; TRBD1 matches 9 bases. The V segment lost 6 bases and the J segment 5 bases; nucleotides outside the gene matches: 4. The CDR3 is 14 residues long. The CDR3 bases are TGTGCCAGCAGGAAGGGACAGGGAAATGAAAAACTGTTTTTT. Translated, it gives CASRKGQGNEKLFF.

This sequence joins TRBV5-1 and TRBJ1-6, with D hard to call. The CDR3 covers 15 residues. Germline values: CDR1 SGHRS, CDR2 YFSETQ. Trimming removed 4 bases from V and 8 bases from J, with 16 bases in between. The CDR3 DNA reads as TGCGCCAGCAGCCCCGCATTGGGAGGTGATTCACCCCTCCACTTT. It encodes CASSPALGGDSPLHF.

This clonotype has more than one count but fewer than ten. V is TRBV20-1 and J is TRBJ2-2; 9 nucleotides match TRBD1. Per germline, CDR1 DFQATT and CDR2 SNEGSKA (reference sequence). The J segment lost 5 bases and the V segment lost 2 bases, leaving 9 bases of the junction unmatched. The CDR3 covers 16 residues. The CDR3 DNA sequence: TGCAGTGCTAGAACGGACAGGGGCCCGGGGACCGGGGAGCTGTTTTTT. Translating gives CSARTDRGPGTGELFF.

The chain uses TRBV6-2 or TRBV6-3 and TRBJ1-1; TRBD1 matches at 12 bases. V gave up 6 bases and J gave up 0 bases; unmatched junction bases: 11. CDR3 size: 18 residues. The germline V gene encodes CDR1 MNHEY and CDR2 SVGEGT. CDR3: CASSHERDRGLMNTEAFF. For the CDR3, the DNA is TGTGCCAGCAGCCACGAACGGGACAGGGGGCTTATGAACACTGAAGCTTTCTTT.

This clonotype showed up just a few times. The chain combines TRBV28 with TRBJ2-7; 10 bases match TRBD1. The V segment lost 4 bases and the J segment 2 bases; nucleotides outside the gene matches: 8. The CDR3 contains 16 residues. Germline CDR1 reads MDHEN; CDR2 reads SYDVKM. The CDR3 DNA reads TGTGCCAGCAGTTCGCCGGCCGGGACAGGGGCCTACGAGCAGTACTTC. It codes for CASSSPAGTGAYEQYF.

The table lists this clonotype with a few counts. V and J are TRBV5-6 and TRBJ2-1; no clear D. Looked up from germline, CDR1 is SGHDT and CDR2 is YYEEEE. The CDR3 is 14 residues long. Trimming left V 0 bases short and J 1 base short, with 5 bases between. CDR3 amino acids: CASSLGGSYNEQFF. DNA for the CDR3: TGTGCCAGCAGCTTGGGAGGTTCCTACAATGAGCAGTTCTTC. The full variable domain, with the rest looked up from reference TRBV5-6 and TRBJ2-1, is DAGVTQSPTHLIKTRGQQVTLRCSPKSGHDTVSWYQQALGQGPQFIFQYYEEEERQRGNFPDRFSGHQFPNYSSELNVNALLLGDSALYLCASSLGGSYNEQFFGPGTRLTVL.

This chain joins TRBV6-5 and TRBJ2-3; the match to TRBD2 covers 7 bases. This CDR3 region has 16 residues. The junction had 14 bases not matched to a gene; V was cut back by 5 bases and J by 6 bases. Germline V gene sequence: CDR1 MNHEY, CDR2 SVGAGI. CDR3 protein: CASSTERDPTGDTQYF. The CDR3 DNA reads TGTGCCAGCAGTACCGAGCGGGATCCCACAGGTGATACGCAGTATTTT.

There are a few counts of this clonotype. This chain links TRBV7-3 with TRBJ2-2; 8 nucleotides align to TRBD1. CDR1 is SGHTA, CDR2 FQGTGA, per germline. The length of the CDR3 is 16 residues. Germline trimming cut 4 bases from V and 0 bases from J; bases unmatched to any gene: 4. The CDR3 loop reads CASSSPTGANTGELFF. CDR3 coding DNA: TGTGCCAGCAGCTCCCCGACAGGGGCGAACACCGGGGAGCTGTTTTTT.

Worth noting for this clonotype: One end of the junction varies from germline; a read error may be responsible. V usage is TRBV4-3 and J usage is TRBJ2-1; possibly TRBD1 for D (5 bases). This CDR3 is built from 16 residues. The germline gives CDR1 LGHNA, CDR2 YSLEER. The CDR3 nucleotides are TGTGCCAGCAGCCAACTCCCTGGGGCCTTGTACAATGAGCAGTTCTTC. Its protein product is CASSQLPGALYNEQFF.

This chain joins TRBV29-1 and TRBJ2-2; D not resolved. The CDR3 spans 14 residues. Germline V gene sequence: CDR1 SQVTM, CDR2 ANQGSEA. Trimming left V 5 bases short and J 2 bases short, with 12 bases between. CDR3: CSVLGGANTGELFF. CDR3 coding DNA: TGCAGCGTTTTAGGCGGTGCTAACACCGGGGAGCTGTTTTTT.

The rearrangement uses TRBV5-1 and TRBJ2-5; 7 bases align to TRBD2. J gave up 2 bases and V 1 base, and 5 bases lay outside the gene matches. CDR3 size: 15 residues. Germline V CDR1 and CDR2: SGHRS, YFSETQ. DNA for the CDR3: TGCGCCAGCAGCTTGTCTGGGGGGGGTCAAGAGACCCAGTACTTC. It is translated as CASSLSGGGQETQYF.

This rearrangement joins TRBV5-6 to TRBJ1-1; D gene uncertain. CDR1 is SGHDT and CDR2 is YYEEEE in the germline V gene. The CDR3 runs 15 residues. Trimming removed 4 bases at V and 0 bases at J, with 13 bases between. The CDR3 region has the DNA TGTGCCAGCAGCGTGCTACAGCTCATGAACACTGAAGCTTTCTTT. It is translated as CASSVLQLMNTEAFF.

The rearrangement uses TRBV5-5 and TRBJ1-2, with 9 bases lining up with TRBD1. This CDR3 has 15 residues. Unmatched junction bases numbered 13, after V lost 3 bases and J lost 10 bases. The germline V gene has CDR1 SGHKS and CDR2 YYEKEE (reference sequence). CDR3 coding DNA: TGTGCCAGCAGCTCCGGACAGGGGTTTGTCTATAACTACACCTTC. Translated: CASSSGQGFVYNYTF. Using reference TRBV5-5 and TRBJ1-2 for the parts outside the CDR3, the full variable domain is DAGVTQSPTHLIKTRGQQVTLRCSPISGHKSVSWYQQVLGQGPQFIFQYYEKEERGRGNFPDRFSARQFPNYSSELNVNALLLGDSALYLCASSSGQGFVYNYTFGSGTRLTVV.

The rearrangement links TRBV5-1 to TRBJ2-7, with 9 bases matching TRBD1. The CDR3 consists of 14 residues. J gave up 7 bases and V 0 bases, and 5 bases lay outside the gene matches. Germline lookup yields CDR1 SGHRS and CDR2 YFSETQ. CDR3 in amino acids: CASSLGTGAGEQYF. The CDR3 nucleotides read TGCGCCAGCAGCTTGGGGACAGGGGCGGGGGAGCAGTACTTC.